Listed below are T cell receptor beta chains from one sample, sequenced in a study of cytomegalovirus exposure and HLA in healthy donors. Method: immunoSEQ multiplex PCR; TCRdb's copy keeps in-frame clones and lacks some. The repertoire includes around 200,000 clones, 79% of them detected once, and about 2.5% sits in the top ten. The material sequenced was PBMCs. All receptors come from a woman in her 50s in good health and CMV-seronegative. The conserved cysteine and the conserved F or W are not part of the CDR3 here. Fields, in order: J gene, V gene, CDR3 protein.

TRBJ2-1	TRBV7-9	ASSQRANEQF
TRBJ2-7	TRBV4-3	ASSQGGGAGGEQY
TRBJ2-1	TRBV18	ASSILAGAQGNEQF
TRBJ2-3	TRBV27	ASSLAGARTDTQY
TRBJ1-2	TRBV19	ASSIRGGANYGYT
TRBJ2-7	TRBV6-6	ASSPGLAGVYEQY
TRBJ1-4	TRBV28	ASRRQGASTNEKLF
TRBJ2-4	TRBV4-2	ASRPGGLAKNIQY
TRBJ2-2	TRBV2	ASSQDTGELF
TRBJ2-3	TRBV6-5	ASSYQGSDTQY
TRBJ2-7	TRBV6-1	ASSATSGGANSHEQY
TRBJ2-2	TRBV18	ASTWTATGELF
TRBJ2-3	TRBV5-1	ASSLAGTSGGSDTQY
NA	TRBV28	ASSSDDTGGISYEQF
TRBJ1-1	TRBV19	ASRPFDSNTEAF
TRBJ1-1	TRBV30	AWDRALVGEAF
TRBJ1-5	TRBV7-9	SSGRGNQPQH
TRBJ1-4	TRBV27	ASRTGVLGEKLF
TRBJ2-6	TRBV15	ATSRGRDSTSGANVLT
TRBJ1-3	TRBV19	ASSLRTAGNTIY
TRBJ1-5	TRBV5-1	ASSLGEFNQPQH
TRBJ1-4	TRBV14	ASSQQGITNEKLF
TRBJ2-1	TRBV11-2	ASSPGTYDNEQF
TRBJ2-7	TRBV6-5	ASSYRPGQGHEQY
TRBJ2-7	TRBV30	AWRRSGTGSNEQY
TRBJ2-3	TRBV9	ASSVWPTDTQY
TRBJ2-7	TRBV4-3	ASSQVAGGAYEQY
TRBJ2-7	TRBV7-2	ASSPGGAGGSYEQY
TRBJ2-7	TRBV11-2	ASSRQGPPASYEQY
TRBJ2-1	TRBV25-1	ASSASRTIVDEQF
TRBJ1-3	TRBV6-5	ASSYSTGTGNTIY
TRBJ1-1	TRBV5-1	ASSLTAPNTEAF
TRBJ1-2	TRBV30	AWSEKGRPNYGYT
TRBJ2-7	TRBV7-9	ASSPSGRSGYEQY
TRBJ2-7	TRBV18	ASSTKGQPYEQY
TRBJ2-2	TRBV28	ASSHDRGAGTGELF
TRBJ2-7	TRBV7-9	ASSLEPAYEQY
TRBJ2-7	TRBV9	ASSVGGGVYEQY
TRBJ2-3	TRBV5-1	ASSLGLAGGPLPDTQY
TRBJ2-1	TRBV19	ASSTSGADEQF
TRBJ2-2	TRBV5-4	ASSPGGGHKGSGELF
TRBJ2-3	TRBV4-3	ASSQTGSSTDTQY
TRBJ1-5	TRBV28	ASHRGGYSNQPQH
TRBJ2-7	TRBV28	ASGETVSLYEQY